A selection of T cell receptor beta chains follows, all from one sample in a study of blood T cell repertoires in COVID-19. Data came from immunoSEQ multiplex PCR; TCRdb stores just in-frame clones and leaves some out. The profile covers 150,000 to 200,000 clones, with roughly 90% appearing a single time and 6% to 8.5% taken by the ten largest. The sequenced material came from PBMCs or T cells enriched from blood (not recorded which). The receptors come from a woman aged 50 to 60 who had recovered from COVID-19. Each CDR3 is given with its conserved first and last residue. A D gene is named only where the DNA matches it firmly. Size is stated for part of the rows, as once, few or many counts, or as a class when the clone is expanded.

TRBV4-3	TRBJ1-1	.	.	CASSRGKGVPKDEAFF	TGCGCCAGCAGCCGGGGTAAAGGGGTCCCTAAGGATGAAGCTTTCTTT
TRBV28	TRBJ1-5	.	.	CASKTRLLGDQPQHF	TGTGCCAGCAAAACAAGACTATTGGGAGATCAGCCCCAGCATTTT
TRBV6-2/TRBV6-3	TRBJ1-1	.	.	CASSYGAHTEAFF	TGTGCCAGCAGTTACGGGGCCCACACTGAAGCTTTCTTT
TRBV5-4	TRBJ2-1	TRBD2	.	CASSGGTRSYEQFF	TGTGCCAGCAGCGGGGGGACTAGGTCCTATGAGCAGTTCTTC
TRBV9	TRBJ2-7	.	.	CASSVGLGTISSYEQYF	TGTGCCAGCAGCGTAGGACTCGGAACCATTAGCTCCTACGAGCAGTACTTC
TRBV4-2	TRBJ1-1	TRBD1	few	CASSQAGGPNTEAFF	TGTGCCAGCAGCCAAGCAGGGGGACCGAACACTGAAGCTTTCTTT
TRBV7-2	TRBJ2-7	TRBD1	.	CASSLAGQGAYEQYF	TGTGCCAGCAGCTTAGCTGGACAGGGTGCCTACGAGCAGTACTTC
TRBV7-7	TRBJ2-2	TRBD1	.	CASSLSGTGSAGELFF	TGTGCCAGCAGCCTGTCCGGGACAGGGTCCGCCGGGGAGCTGTTTTTT
TRBV15	TRBJ2-1	TRBD1	.	CATSRDNGPRQGERVNEQFF	TGTGCCACCAGCAGAGATAACGGACCGCGACAGGGGGAAAGGGTCAATGAGCAGTTCTTC
TRBV7-8	TRBJ2-5	TRBD2	.	CASSLGGLAGGSQETQYF	TGTGCCAGCAGCTTAGGTGGGCTAGCGGGCGGATCCCAAGAGACCCAGTACTTC
TRBV5-8	TRBJ2-3	.	.	CASSLGQLGTDTQYF	TGTGCCAGCAGCTTGGGACAGTTGGGGACAGATACGCAGTATTTT
TRBV2	TRBJ2-5	.	.	CASSESFGETQYF	TGTGCCAGCAGTGAAAGTTTCGGAGAGACCCAGTACTTC
TRBV5-1	TRBJ1-2	.	once	CASSLDSYGYTF	TGCGCCAGCAGTCTAGACAGCTATGGCTACACCTTC
TRBV7-8	TRBJ2-7	.	.	CASSLALWREQYF	TGTGCCAGCAGCTTAGCCCTCTGGCGGGAGCAGTACTTC
TRBV7-9	TRBJ1-2	TRBD1	.	CASSFSGQAGGYTF	TGTGCCAGCAGCTTCTCGGGACAGGCTGGCGGCTACACCTTC
TRBV2	TRBJ2-2	TRBD2	.	CASSSGGAPGGELFF	TGTGCCAGCAGTAGCGGGGGGGCCCCTGGCGGGGAGCTGTTTTTT
TRBV28	TRBJ2-3	.	.	CASSFVGLAQYF	TGTGCCAGCAGTTTTGTGGGGCTGGCGCAGTATTTT
TRBV6-6	TRBJ2-3	.	.	CASRRTGADTQYF	TGTGCCAGCAGGCGAACGGGGGCAGATACGCAGTATTTT
TRBV7-2	TRBJ2-3	TRBD2	.	CASSFGLAVDTQYF	TGTGCCAGCAGCTTTGGACTAGCGGTAGATACGCAGTATTTT
TRBV13	TRBJ2-7	TRBD2	.	CASSPSGGNEQYF	TGTGCCAGCAGCCCGAGCGGGGGGAACGAGCAGTACTTC
TRBV19	TRBJ2-3	TRBD2	once	CASSILGLAGGPASTDTQYF	TGTGCCAGTAGTATACTGGGACTAGCGGGGGGCCCAGCTAGCACAGATACGCAGTATTTT
TRBV7-2	TRBJ2-4	.	.	CASSLGGILAKNIQYF	TGTGCCAGCAGCTTAGGAGGGATACTAGCCAAAAACATTCAGTACTTC
TRBV19	TRBJ1-2	TRBD1	.	CASSIPGQGALTYGYTF	TGTGCCAGTAGTATACCGGGACAGGGGGCGCTGACCTATGGCTACACCTTC
TRBV6-5	TRBJ1-6	.	.	CASSEAGFGSPLHF	TGTGCCAGCAGCGAGGCGGGGTTCGGGTCACCCCTCCACTTT
TRBV7-6	TRBJ1-1	TRBD1	.	CASSLGEGQFEAFF	TGTGCCAGCAGTCTAGGAGAGGGACAGTTTGAAGCTTTCTTT
TRBV7-2	TRBJ1-5	.	.	CASSSAWGESQHF	TGTGCCAGCAGCTCGGCCTGGGGGGAGTCCCAGCATTTT
TRBV6-2/TRBV6-3	TRBJ1-6	.	once	CASSYSIDRTGSSYNSPLHF	TGTGCCAGCAGTTACTCGATCGATCGTACGGGAAGCTCCTATAATTCACCCCTCCACTTT
TRBV7-2	TRBJ2-5	.	.	CASSPQGLRRGRETQYF	TGTGCCAGCAGCCCCCAGGGCCTGCGGAGGGGCAGGGAGACCCAGTACTTC
TRBV12-3/TRBV12-4	TRBJ1-5	.	.	CASGLQTDQPQHF	TGTGCCAGCGGACTCCAAACAGATCAGCCCCAGCATTTT
TRBV12-3/TRBV12-4	TRBJ2-7	TRBD2	.	CASSGLAGDEQYF	TGTGCCAGTTCCGGACTAGCGGGGGACGAGCAGTACTTC
TRBV18	TRBJ1-1	TRBD1	.	CASSRHGLGQGIVTLNTEAFF	TGTGCCAGCTCCCGACACGGGCTCGGACAGGGGATTGTAACCCTCAACACTGAAGCTTTCTTT
TRBV7-3	TRBJ1-1	.	few	CASSLGGGAEAFF	TGTGCCAGCAGCTTAGGAGGGGGGGCTGAAGCTTTCTTT
TRBV18	TRBJ1-5	.	.	CASSPVTGSDQPQHF	TGTGCCAGCTCACCAGTTACAGGGTCGGATCAGCCCCAGCATTTT
TRBV6-5	TRBJ2-7	TRBD1	.	CASSYSTGQGAREQYF	TGTGCCAGCAGTTACTCGACGGGACAGGGGGCGAGGGAGCAGTACTTC
TRBV5-4	TRBJ1-2	.	.	CASSFSGERGYTF	TGTGCCAGCAGCTTTTCGGGGGAGCGTGGCTACACCTTC
TRBV27	TRBJ2-7	.	.	CASKRENYEQYF	TGTGCCAGCAAACGGGAGAACTACGAGCAGTACTTC
TRBV5-1	TRBJ1-1	TRBD1	.	CASSLGDREVNEAFF	TGCGCCAGCAGCTTGGGGGACAGGGAGGTAAATGAAGCTTTCTTT